These 30 T cell receptor beta chains originate from one sample sequenced in a study of siplizumab effects on memory and regulatory T cells. Using immunoSEQ multiplex PCR, the repertoire was profiled, and TCRdb retains in-frame clones only, with some absent. The table lists tens of thousands of clones, around 97% of them singletons. The sequenced sample was naive CD8+ T cells sorted from blood. The receptors shown here come from a human donor in good health.

This sequence joins TRBV7-9 and TRBJ2-4; D is unclear. Per germline, CDR1 SEHNR and CDR2 FQNEAQ (reference sequence). This CDR3 has 13 amino acids. V was pared by 1 base and J by 5 bases, with 6 bases between. CDR3 loop: CASSLVPENIQYF. The CDR3 coding sequence is TGTGCCAGCAGCTTAGTCCCAGAAAACATTCAGTACTTC. Supplemented by reference TRBV7-9 and TRBJ2-4, the full variable domain reads DTGVSQNPRHKITKRGQNVTFRCDPISEHNRLYWYRQTLGQGPEFLTYFQNEAQLEKSRLLSDRFSAERPKGSFSTLEIQRTEQGDSAMYLCASSLVPENIQYFGAGTRLSVL.

The V gene is TRBV7-9, the J gene TRBJ1-1; 8 bases align to TRBD1. The germline V gene encodes CDR1 SEHNR and CDR2 FQNEAQ (reference sequence). The CDR3 covers 14 residues. Unmatched junction bases numbered 5, after V lost 5 bases and J lost 3 bases. The CDR3 loop reads CASSRTGTYTEAFF. For the CDR3, the DNA is TGTGCCAGCAGCCGGACAGGGACCTACACTGAAGCTTTCTTT.

The CDR3 here is CASTPGTGAYTEAFF. The DNA for the CDR3 is TGTGCCAGCACCCCCGGGACAGGAGCCTACACTGAAGCTTTCTTT. The V and J genes are TRBV6-5 and TRBJ1-1, with 8 bases aligning to TRBD1. The CDR3 is made up of 15 amino acids. The V gene end was trimmed by 7 bases and the J gene end by 3 bases; junction bases not matched to a gene: 10. The germline CDR1 and CDR2 sequences are MNHEY and SVGAGI.

The chain employs TRBV7-9 and TRBJ2-2, with D possibly TRBD2 on 6 matching bases. Germline V gene data show CDR1 as SEHNR and CDR2 as FQNEAQ (reference sequence). The CDR3 runs 13 residues. V was pared by 5 bases and J by 6 bases, with 10 bases between. The CDR3 DNA sequence: TGTGCCAGCAGCACGGGAGCGGCCGGGGAGCTGTTTTTT. Its translation is CASSTGAAGELFF.

V is TRBV7-6 and J is TRBJ1-1; the D is unclear. V was trimmed by 5 bases and J by 4 bases, leaving 11 bases between them. The CDR3 length is 13 residues. Per germline, CDR1 SGHVS and CDR2 FNYEAQ. Here the CDR3 DNA reads TGTGCCAGCAGCCCCGGAGAAGGCACTGAAGCTTTCTTT. Translation gives CASSPGEGTEAFF.

The chain uses TRBV27 and TRBJ2-7; 14 bases agree with TRBD2. The CDR3 runs 17 residues. V lost 5 bases and J lost 6; bases outside the gene matches: 12. Per the germline V gene, CDR1 is MNHEY and CDR2 is SMNVEV (reference sequence). The CDR3 DNA reads as TGTGCCAGCAGTCCGGGACTAGCGGGAGCTTGGTCTCGCGAGCAGTACTTC. It codes for CASSPGLAGAWSREQYF.

The chain joins TRBV19 to TRBJ2-7; tentatively, D is TRBD1 (5 bases). V gave up 2 bases and J gave up 2 bases, with 10 bases separating them. Germline CDR1 and CDR2: LNHDA and SQIVND (reference sequence). The CDR3 is made up of 14 amino acids. CDR3 region: CASSIMAGPYEQYF. The CDR3 DNA sequence: TGTGCCAGTAGTATAATGGCAGGGCCCTACGAGCAGTACTTC.

The V and J genes are TRBV20-1 and TRBJ2-7, with D unclear. The germline V gene encodes CDR1 DFQATT and CDR2 SNEGSKA (reference sequence). The CDR3 runs to 11 residues. V was pared by 6 bases and J by 5 bases, with 11 bases between. The CDR3 here is CSAPLIHEQYF. CDR3 nucleotide sequence: TGCAGTGCCCCCCTAATCCACGAGCAGTACTTC.

This clone has just a few counts. This rearrangement joins TRBV7-9 to TRBJ2-3; D is undetermined. In germline, CDR1 is SEHNR, CDR2 FQNEAQ (reference sequence). The CDR3 is made up of 12 amino acids. Deletions cut 9 bases from V and 6 bases from J, with 13 bases between. CDR3 amino acids: CARGNGSDTQYF. The CDR3 DNA sequence: TGTGCCAGGGGAAACGGTAGCGATACGCAGTATTTT.

The V call is TRBV28, the J call TRBJ2-5; D gene ambiguous. The V end was cut by 2 bases, the J end by 2 bases, with 6 bases between. Germline CDR1 MDHEN, CDR2 SYDVKM. The CDR3 loop spans 13 amino acids. CDR3 bases: TGTGCCAGCAGTTTAAAAGGGCAAGAGACCCAGTACTTC. Translated, it gives CASSLKGQETQYF.

The rearrangement uses TRBV7-9 and TRBJ2-5; D is uncertain. The CDR3 runs 11 residues. Germline CDR1 and CDR2: SEHNR and FQNEAQ (reference sequence). The V gene lost 8 bases and the J gene lost 2 bases, with 6 bases spanning the gap. The CDR3 DNA follows: TGTGCCAGCGGCCTACAAGAGACCCAGTACTTC. It codes for CASGLQETQYF.

For this clone: The junction departs from the called germline gene at one end, perhaps through a read error. This chain connects TRBV30 to TRBJ2-5; the D gene is possibly TRBD1 (6 bases). Germline CDR1 reads GTSNPN; CDR2 reads SVGIG (reference sequence). This CDR3 has 12 residues. CDR3 region: CAWSEGQVTQYF. The CDR3, as DNA: TGTGCCTGGAGTGAGGGACAAGTGACCCAGTACTTC.

This rearrangement joins TRBV19 to TRBJ2-7, with 10 positions matching TRBD1. The CDR3 loop spans 13 amino acids. J lost 6 bases, V lost 3 bases, and 2 bases had no gene match. Germline assignment: CDR1 LNHDA and CDR2 SQIVND (reference sequence). In nucleotides, the CDR3 is TGTGCCAGTAGTATTGGACAGGGGGTCGAGCAGTACTTC. Translation gives CASSIGQGVEQYF. The variable domain in full, with the rest retrieved from reference TRBV19 and TRBJ2-7, is DGGITQSPKYLFRKEGQNVTLSCEQNLNHDAMYWYRQDPGQGLRLIYYSQIVNDFQKGDIAEGYSVSREKKESFPLTVTSAQKNPTAFYLCASSIGQGVEQYFGPGTRLTVT.

The chain is built from TRBV7-2 and TRBJ2-3; 10 bases agree with TRBD2. The CDR3 is 13 amino acids. With 6 bases clipped from V and 6 bases from J, the junction kept 3 bases outside the gene matches. The germline gives CDR1 SGHTA, CDR2 FQGNSA. This CDR3 reads CASRAGGKDTQYF. The CDR3, as DNA: TGTGCCAGCAGAGCGGGGGGGAAGGATACGCAGTATTTT. The whole variable domain, remainder taken from reference TRBV7-2 and TRBJ2-3, is GAGVSQSPSNKVTEKGKDVELRCDPISGHTALYWYRQSLGQGLEFLIYFQGNSAPDKSGLPSDRFSAERTGGSVSTLTIQRTQQEDSAVYLCASRAGGKDTQYFGPGTRLTVL.

The V call is TRBV4-1, the J call TRBJ1-5; possibly TRBD1 for D (5 bases). This CDR3 contains 14 residues. V lost 0 bases and J lost 7, with 10 bases in between. From germline, CDR1 is MGHRA and CDR2 YSYEKL. The chain's CDR3 is CASSQERGGQPQHF. DNA of the CDR3: TGCGCCAGCAGCCAAGAAAGGGGCGGCCAGCCCCAGCATTTT.

The chain recombines TRBV4-2 with TRBJ1-5; no clear D gene. V shed 1 base and J shed 1 base, with 8 bases lying between them. The CDR3 consists of 15 residues. Germline V CDR1 and CDR2: LGHNA, YNFKEQ. CDR3 loop: CASSQGRRSNQPQHF. CDR3 in DNA: TGTGCCAGCAGCCAAGGTCGACGGAGCAATCAGCCCCAGCATTTT.

The CDR3 coding sequence is TGTGCCAGCAACTGGGGGACAGGGTCGGCCAAAAACATTCAGTACTTC. Translation: CASNWGTGSAKNIQYF. This sequence joins TRBV28 and TRBJ2-4, with 9 bases aligning to TRBD1. CDR3 size: 16 residues. The J segment lost 1 base and the V segment lost 7 bases, leaving 8 bases of the junction unmatched. Germline assignment: CDR1 MDHEN and CDR2 SYDVKM.

V gene TRBV13 combines with J gene TRBJ2-7, with a possible D match to TRBD1 (5 bases). The CDR3 sequence is 14 residues long. Germline lookup yields CDR1 PRHDT and CDR2 FYEKMQ (reference sequence). With 4 bases removed from V and 0 bases from J, the gap between germline ends came to 10 bases. CDR3 sequence: CASSSDTSSYEQYF. CDR3 nucleotide sequence: TGTGCCAGCAGCTCGGACACCTCCTCCTACGAGCAGTACTTC.

This clone was observed a single time. The chain joins TRBV7-9 to TRBJ2-6; D may be TRBD1 (5 bases). The CDR3 covers 18 residues. V lost 5 bases, J lost 2 bases, and 19 bases lay in between. CDR1 and CDR2 from the germline V gene are SEHNR and FQNEAQ (reference sequence). CDR3 amino acids: CASSPQGFGVAGANVLTF. In DNA form, the CDR3 reads TGTGCCAGCAGCCCCCAGGGTTTTGGAGTGGCTGGGGCCAACGTCCTGACTTTC. Together with reference TRBV7-9 and TRBJ2-6, the CDR3 gives the full variable domain: DTGVSQNPRHKITKRGQNVTFRCDPISEHNRLYWYRQTLGQGPEFLTYFQNEAQLEKSRLLSDRFSAERPKGSFSTLEIQRTEQGDSAMYLCASSPQGFGVAGANVLTFGAGSRLTVL.

Regarding this clone: The identical CDR3 is also encoded by other nucleotide sequences in the sample. This chain uses TRBV19 with TRBJ2-1, with 7 bases aligning to TRBD2. J was trimmed by 4 bases and V by 3 bases; bases with no gene match: 6. This CDR3 is 15 amino acids long. The germline CDR1 and CDR2 sequences are LNHDA and SQIVND (reference sequence). DNA of the CDR3: TGTGCCAGTAGTATCCTTGGCGGGAGTTACAATGAGCAGTTCTTC. Translated, it gives CASSILGGSYNEQFF.

The chain carries TRBV5-4 and TRBJ2-7; TRBD1 matches 10 bases. V lost 1 base to trimming and J lost 5 bases; unmatched junction nucleotides: 3. The CDR3 runs to 14 residues. Germline assignment: CDR1 SGHNT and CDR2 YYREEE (reference sequence). The CDR3: CASSLWDRGHEQYF. Here the CDR3 DNA reads TGTGCCAGCAGCTTGTGGGACAGGGGCCACGAGCAGTACTTC.

V and J are TRBV10-3 and TRBJ2-1, with unresolved D. The ends were cut back, 2 bases at V and 7 bases at J, with 15 bases in the middle. This CDR3 is 15 amino acids long. CDR1 ENHRY and CDR2 SYGVKD come from the germline V gene. The CDR3 region has the DNA TGTGCCATCAGTGAGACCTCGCCTGTAGGTAATGAGCAGTTCTTC. Its translation is CAISETSPVGNEQFF.

The chain has TRBV5-6 and TRBJ2-7; possible D gene TRBD2, 6 bases. The V and J ends lost 3 bases and 2 bases respectively, with 15 bases between them. There are 15 residues in the CDR3. Germline loops: CDR1 SGHDT, CDR2 YYEEEE. In DNA form, the CDR3 reads TGTGCCAGCAGCTCGAACCTCGGGAGCCCCTACGAGCAGTACTTC. It yields the protein CASSSNLGSPYEQYF. The complete variable domain, with remaining parts taken from reference TRBV5-6 and TRBJ2-7, reads DAGVTQSPTHLIKTRGQQVTLRCSPKSGHDTVSWYQQALGQGPQFIFQYYEEEERQRGNFPDRFSGHQFPNYSSELNVNALLLGDSALYLCASSSNLGSPYEQYFGPGTRLTVT.

The rearrangement joins TRBV7-3 to TRBJ2-7; the D gene could be TRBD1 or TRBD2 (5 bases each). Trimming cost V 6 bases and J 2 bases, with 14 bases left between them. This CDR3 has 14 amino acids. Germline V lookup: CDR1 SGHTA, CDR2 FQGTGA. The CDR3 protein is CASRVGGAPYEQYF. In DNA form, the CDR3 reads TGTGCCAGCAGGGTTGGGGGAGCCCCCTACGAGCAGTACTTC.

The chain carries TRBV4-1 and TRBJ2-1, with 10 bases aligning to TRBD2. Trimming removed 4 bases from V and 8 bases from J; junction bases left unmatched: 5. Germline CDR1 reads MGHRA; CDR2 reads YSYEKL. CDR3 length: 14 amino acids. CDR3 nucleotide sequence: TGCGCCAGCAGCCTCCTAGCGGGAGTTCATGAGCAGTTCTTC. Amino acids: CASSLLAGVHEQFF.

The V call is TRBV2, the J call TRBJ2-7, with 8 bases fitting TRBD1. CDR3 length: 12 residues. Germline CDR1 and CDR2: SNHLY and FYNNEI. Trimming cost V 6 bases and J 4 bases; bases outside gene matches: 2. CDR3 amino acids: CASRQGAYEQYF. The CDR3 nucleotides read TGTGCCAGCAGGCAGGGGGCGTACGAGCAGTACTTC.

The CDR3 DNA follows: TGCGCCAGCAGCTCGAGTGCACGGATATATTTT. Protein: CASSSSARIYF. This chain connects TRBV4-3 to TRBJ1-3; D is unclear. Per the germline V gene, CDR1 is LGHNA and CDR2 is YSLEER. The CDR3 sequence is 11 residues long. Trimming pared 5 bases from V and 13 bases from J, leaving 12 bases between.

The chain carries TRBV28 and TRBJ2-5; no firm D call. The V end was cut by 3 bases, the J end by 0 bases, with 14 bases between. The CDR3 is 16 amino acids. Germline V gene sequence: CDR1 MDHEN, CDR2 SYDVKM. CDR3 in DNA: TGTGCCAGCAGTTTTTTGGGGTCCGAAAACCAAGAGACCCAGTACTTC. It is translated as CASSFLGSENQETQYF.

The chain employs TRBV7-2 and TRBJ2-1; 10 bases map to TRBD2. Germline V gene data show CDR1 as SGHTA and CDR2 as FQGNSA. This CDR3 has 16 residues. V shed 4 bases and J 4 bases; nucleotides not matched to a gene: 7. The CDR3 loop is CASSSQLAGLYNEQFF. CDR3 nucleotide sequence: TGTGCCAGCAGCTCCCAACTAGCGGGACTATACAATGAGCAGTTCTTC.

This clone was found once. The chain carries TRBV19 and TRBJ2-1; TRBD1 or TRBD2 may be the D gene (5 bases each). This CDR3 comprises 14 residues. Trimming took off 5 bases at V and 6 bases at J, with 14 bases between the two ends. Germline V lookup: CDR1 LNHDA, CDR2 SQIVND (reference sequence). The CDR3 is CASSALRGANEQFF. DNA for the CDR3: TGTGCCAGTAGTGCCCTACGAGGGGCCAATGAGCAGTTCTTC.